This T cell receptor (beta chain) was recorded in a study of shared clonotypes between healthy human individuals. Libraries were prepared by immunoSEQ multiplex PCR; TCRdb keeps only in-frame clonotypes and omits some of them. The data contain more than 2 million clones, under 97% of them seen just once; the ten biggest clones take up roughly 0.13%. In regard to this clone: Different DNA sequences within this sample yield the same CDR3.

Trimming took off 0 bases at V and 0 bases at J, with 9 bases between the two ends. The CDR3 runs to 16 residues. Germline V gene lookup returns CDR1 SNHLY and CDR2 FYNNEI. This chain connects TRBV2 to TRBJ1-3; possible D gene TRBD1, 5 bases. The TCR comes from a man younger than 30 in good health. The sequenced sample was naive CD4+ T cells sorted from blood. The subset: CD45RA+ positively selected. CDR3 in amino acids: CASSEAGRGSGNTIYF. The CDR3 DNA sequence: TGTGCCAGCAGTGAAGCAGGGAGGGGCTCTGGAAACACCATATATTTT.